Described below is a single TCR beta chain sequence and its context. As yet, its antigen is unknown. Blood samples of less than 3 ml were drawn from every donor. TCRdb reprocessed the 5' RACE reads and reports one entry per CDR3 protein, with no DNA. The sample includes approximately 100,000 distinct CDR3 sequences. This entry belongs to a study of monozygotic twins with inflammatory bowel disease. Study-wide results and caveats: Diversity of TCRbeta measured by inverse Simpson was lower in IBD patients than in healthy co-twins.

The CDR3 extends over 15 amino acids. Germline V gene lookup returns CDR1 SGHTA and CDR2 FQGNSA. This rearrangement joins TRBV7-2 to TRBJ2-3; TCRdb designates TRBD2, a call that cannot be tested without DNA. This sequence was found in a human donor with ulcerative colitis or Crohn's disease, or a healthy co-twin of an affected twin (not recorded which). Sequenced material: blood. The CDR3 loop reads CASSKLAGDTDTQYF.